A single sample gave rise to the 22 T cell receptor beta chains below, sequenced in a study of response to subunit inactivated influenza vaccine. TCRdb passed the RT-PCR reads through MiXCR, listing each CDR3 protein once. Among under 200,000 distinct CDR3 sequences listed, 9.5% to 15% were seen once. These data were likewise used in another study, on T cells expressing NK-cell markers. Per that paper: Beta-chain TCR cDNA was generated via 5'RACE template switching with UMIs.

The sample here was CD8+ T cells sorted from PBMCs, taken 11 to 12 days after vaccination. The source of these receptors is a man in his forties or fifties who received an inactivated influenza vaccine.

The V gene is TRBV10-3, the J gene TRBJ2-1; no clear D gene. Germline lookup yields CDR1 ENHRY and CDR2 SYGVKD. V was clipped by 3 bases and J by 1 base, with 10 bases between them. The CDR3 covers 15 residues. CDR3 bases: TGTGCCATCAGTGATCCCGACAAATCCTACAATGAGCAGTTCTTC. Its protein product is CAISDPDKSYNEQFF.

This clonotype was detected a few times. V usage is TRBV24-1 and J usage is TRBJ2-1; possibly TRBD2 for D (6 bases). The V gene's germline CDR1 is KGHDR and CDR2 SFDVKD. V shed 0 bases and J shed 5 bases, with 10 bases lying between them. This CDR3 has 15 residues. The CDR3 bases are TGTGCCACCAGTGATTTGACCGGGACTCACAATGAGCAGTTCTTC. Protein product: CATSDLTGTHNEQFF.

V and J are TRBV28 and TRBJ2-7; D perhaps matches TRBD1 (5 bases). The ends were cut back, 5 bases at V and 3 bases at J, with 17 bases in the middle. CDR3 length: 15 amino acids. In germline, CDR1 is MDHEN, CDR2 SYDVKM. CDR3 nucleotide sequence: TGTGCCAGCAGTCTAGACCAGGGTATTAACTACGAGCAGTACTTC. Protein sequence: CASSLDQGINYEQYF. The whole variable domain, remainder taken from reference TRBV28 and TRBJ2-7, is DVKVTQSSRYLVKRTGEKVFLECVQDMDHENMFWYRQDPGLGLRLIYFSYDVKMKEKGDIPEGYSVSREKKERFSLILESASTNQTSMYLCASSLDQGINYEQYFGPGTRLTVT.

This rearrangement joins TRBV3-1 to TRBJ2-1; 7 positions agree with TRBD1. CDR3 length: 14 residues. Trimming cost V 0 bases and J 11 bases; bases outside gene matches: 7. The germline gives CDR1 LGHDT, CDR2 YNNKEL (reference sequence). The CDR3 region is CASSQDNRGNQQFF. For the CDR3, the DNA is TGTGCCAGCAGCCAAGATAACAGGGGAAATCAGCAGTTCTTC.

In its sample, this clonotype was seen a few times. V usage is TRBV12-3 or TRBV12-4 and J usage is TRBJ2-3, with 7 bases matching TRBD2. V dropped 5 bases and J dropped 1; count of bases not matched to a gene: 6. This CDR3 comprises 15 residues. The CDR3 is CASSPQAGGTDTQYF. CDR3 bases: TGTGCCAGCAGTCCCCAGGCGGGAGGCACAGATACGCAGTATTTT.

The sample holds a few counts of this clonotype. The V gene is TRBV6-2 or TRBV6-3, the J gene TRBJ2-1, with D perhaps given as TRBD1 or TRBD2 (5 bases each). Trimming left V 2 bases short and J 7 bases short, with 15 bases between. The CDR3 has 15 amino acids. The germline V gene encodes CDR1 MNHEY and CDR2 SVGEGT. The CDR3 spells CASSYIRGKGNEQFF. The CDR3 bases are TGTGCCAGCAGTTACATTCGGGGAAAGGGGAATGAGCAGTTCTTC.

This clonotype was counted only a few times. The chain links TRBV20-1 to TRBJ2-1, with a possible D match to TRBD1 (5 bases). Trimming removed 1 base at V and 7 bases at J, with 11 bases between. The CDR3 is made up of 13 amino acids. The V gene's germline CDR1 is DFQATT and CDR2 SNEGSKA (reference sequence). CDR3 sequence: CSARGGTGNEQFF. In DNA form, the CDR3 reads TGCAGTGCTAGAGGGGGCACAGGTAATGAGCAGTTCTTC.

A few counts support this clonotype. This chain connects TRBV6-5 to TRBJ2-1; D possibly corresponds to TRBD1 (6 bases). The CDR3 is 11 amino acids. Trimming removed 5 bases at V and 8 bases at J, with 7 bases between. In germline, CDR1 is MNHEY, CDR2 SVGAGI. The CDR3 bases are TGTGCCAGCAGTCCAGGGGATGAGCAGTTCTTC. This sequence encodes CASSPGDEQFF.

In this sample, this clonotype turned up a few times. V gene TRBV7-8 combines with J gene TRBJ2-2, with a weak D call TRBD1 (6 bases). Germline values: CDR1 SGHVS, CDR2 FQNEAQ. V was cut by 5 bases and J by 6 bases, with 10 bases left in between. The CDR3 runs to 13 residues. The CDR3 region has the DNA TGTGCCAGCAGCGCCAGGGGTTCCGGGGAGCTGTTTTTT. Translating gives CASSARGSGELFF.

The rearrangement uses TRBV10-3 and TRBJ2-2; 8 nucleotides agree with TRBD1. Trimming at V came to 3 bases and at J to 4 bases, leaving 7 bases not matched to a gene. Germline V CDR1 and CDR2: ENHRY, SYGVKD. The CDR3 is 16 amino acids. CDR3 residues: CAISDPSTGATGELFF. The CDR3 DNA is TGTGCCATCAGTGACCCATCGACAGGGGCCACCGGGGAGCTGTTTTTT.

This clonotype appeared a few times. The chain has TRBV6-5 and TRBJ2-7; no definite D call. Germline CDR1 is MNHEY and CDR2 is SVGAGI. The V and J ends lost 0 bases and 2 bases respectively, with 8 bases between them. The CDR3 extends over 14 amino acids. The CDR3 coding sequence is TGTGCCAGCAGTTACTCGTCGGGTGCCTACGAGCAGTACTTC. It translates to CASSYSSGAYEQYF.

This clonotype was detected only a few times. The chain couples TRBV3-1 to TRBJ2-5, with D possibly TRBD2 on 7 matching bases. Germline CDR1 reads LGHDT; CDR2 reads YNNKEL (reference sequence). This CDR3 has 11 residues. The V gene lost 6 bases and the J gene lost 10 bases, with 12 bases spanning the gap. CDR3 DNA sequence: TGTGCCAGCAGTCCAGGGGACTACCAGTACTTC. It translates to CASSPGDYQYF.

This chain uses TRBV12-3 or TRBV12-4 with TRBJ2-1, with D tentatively TRBD1 (5 bases). This CDR3 comprises 13 residues. V was cut by 2 bases and J by 8 bases, with 10 bases left in between. The CDR3 sequence: CASSLLWGDEQFF. The CDR3 DNA follows: TGTGCCAGCAGTTTATTGTGGGGCGATGAGCAGTTCTTC.

The CDR3 is CAAGGNTEAFF. In nucleotides, the CDR3 is TGTGCCGCGGGGGGGAACACTGAAGCTTTCTTT. This chain links TRBV6-2 or TRBV6-3 with TRBJ1-1; the D gene is possibly TRBD1 (5 bases). The CDR3 is 11 residues long. Germline V gene data show CDR1 as MNHEY and CDR2 as SVGEGT. V lost 11 bases to trimming and J lost 1 base, with 8 bases between them.

This sequence joins TRBV4-2 and TRBJ2-3; 8 bases fit TRBD2. V was pared by 4 bases and J by 0 bases, with 12 bases of the junction left unmatched. The CDR3 consists of 18 residues. CDR1 LGHNA and CDR2 YNFKEQ come from the germline V gene. As DNA, the CDR3 is TGTGCCAGCAGCCCTCTGGGGCCAGCGGGAGAAAGCACAGATACGCAGTATTTT. Protein sequence: CASSPLGPAGESTDTQYF.

This clonotype has only a few counts. The J gene is TRBJ2-7, the V gene TRBV7-9; 10 bases line up with TRBD2. V lost 3 bases to trimming and J lost 3 bases; unmatched junction nucleotides: 5. Germline values: CDR1 SEHNR, CDR2 FQNEAQ (reference sequence). The CDR3 is 15 residues long. CDR3 bases: TGTGCCAGCAGCTTTCCCGGACTAGCGGTCTACGAGCAGTACTTC. This encodes CASSFPGLAVYEQYF.

Only a few counts were recorded for this clonotype. This rearrangement joins TRBV3-1 to TRBJ2-7; D remains ambiguous. CDR3 size: 13 residues. The germline V and J ends were trimmed by 5 bases and 4 bases, with 12 bases remaining between them. Germline V CDR1 and CDR2: LGHDT, YNNKEL (reference sequence). The chain's CDR3 is CASSLREPYEQYF. For the CDR3, the DNA is TGTGCCAGCAGCTTAAGGGAACCTTACGAGCAGTACTTC.

This clonotype showed up just a few times. V and J are TRBV5-1 and TRBJ2-4; unclear D gene. Germline V CDR1 and CDR2: SGHRS, YFSETQ. The CDR3 is 17 residues long. The germline V and J ends were trimmed by 1 base and 1 base, with 15 bases remaining between them. The CDR3 coding sequence is TGCGCCAGCAGCTTGCAAGACGGGTTTAGGGCCAAAAACATTCAGTACTTC. The encoded protein is CASSLQDGFRAKNIQYF.

This clonotype was counted ten times or more. The chain combines TRBV5-6 with TRBJ2-7, with 11 positions matching TRBD1. Per germline, CDR1 SGHDT and CDR2 YYEEEE. CDR3 length: 15 amino acids. With V trimmed by 4 bases and J by 2 bases, 5 bases remained unmatched. CDR3 DNA sequence: TGTGCCAGCAGCGCCGGGGGACAGGGGGCCTACGAGCAGTACTTC. Its protein is CASSAGGQGAYEQYF.

The chain recombines TRBV6-1 with TRBJ2-1, with 8 bases aligning to TRBD1. The CDR3 consists of 14 residues. Trimming removed 9 bases from V and 4 bases from J; junction bases left unmatched: 8. Germline V gives CDR1 MNHNS, CDR2 SASEGT. CDR3 loop: CASGRTGYYNEQFF. For the CDR3, the DNA is TGTGCCAGTGGAAGGACAGGGTATTACAATGAGCAGTTCTTC.

The genes are TRBV27 and TRBJ2-7; TRBD2 matches 7 bases. The CDR3 length is 16 residues. Looked up from germline, CDR1 is MNHEY and CDR2 is SMNVEV (reference sequence). The V segment lost 0 bases and the J segment 1 base; nucleotides outside the gene matches: 6. The CDR3 nucleotides are TGTGCCAGCAGTTTATCGTGGGCTAGCGGTTCCTACGAGCAGTACTTC. Amino acid sequence: CASSLSWASGSYEQYF.

This clonotype occurred a few times. The chain is built from TRBV27 and TRBJ2-2; 9 bases match TRBD2. CDR1 is MNHEY, CDR2 SMNVEV, per germline (reference sequence). J gave up 3 bases and V 2 bases, and 7 bases lay outside the gene matches. CDR3 length: 17 residues. The CDR3 region has the DNA TGTGCCAGCAGTTTAATCGCGGGAGGGCCACACACCGGGGAGCTGTTTTTT. Protein product: CASSLIAGGPHTGELFF.